These T cell receptor beta chains were read from a single sample in a study of T cell repertoires and HLA-DP antigens. Generated by immunoSEQ multiplex PCR, the TCRdb table keeps only in-frame clones and is missing some. The sample has some 110,000 clones; 90% to 95% are singletons. Their target antigens are unknown. The sequencing sample was made of CD4+ T cells from PBMCs. These receptors were taken from a woman aged 18-29 years in good health and CMV-seronegative. Both conserved end residues are part of each CDR3. A D gene is named only where the DNA matches it firmly. For some rows the clone size is stated as once, few or many, or as a class when expanded; others skip it.

d_call j_call v_call clone_size cdr3_aa cdr3_nt
TRBD1 TRBJ2-1 TRBV9 - CASSVTGTGVYNEQFF TGTGCCAGCAGCGTAACCGGGACAGGGGTCTACAATGAGCAGTTCTTC
- TRBJ2-1 TRBV9 once CASSVDQGHYNEQFF TGTGCCAGCAGCGTAGACCAGGGCCACTACAATGAGCAGTTCTTC
- TRBJ1-3 TRBV7-6 - CASSPPDKGVGNTIYF TGTGCCAGCAGCCCCCCCGACAAGGGTGTAGGGAACACCATATATTTT
- TRBJ2-3 TRBV5-6 - CASSLGGRTDTQYF TGTGCCAGCAGCTTGGGGGGTCGCACAGATACGCAGTATTTT
- TRBJ2-1 TRBV5-1 - CASSLVASSYNEQFF TGCGCCAGCAGCTTGGTGGCGAGCTCCTACAATGAGCAGTTCTTC
TRBD2 TRBJ2-5 TRBV7-7 - CASSPGRTSGQETQYF TGTGCTAGCAGCCCGGGGCGGACTAGCGGCCAAGAGACCCAGTACTTC
TRBD1 TRBJ1-1 TRBV7-3 - CASSSHPDRGKLSTEAFF TGTGCCAGCAGCTCCCATCCTGACAGGGGAAAATTGAGCACTGAAGCTTTCTTT
TRBD1 TRBJ2-7 TRBV29-1 - CSVAGQGRYEQYF TGCAGCGTTGCCGGACAGGGGCGCTACGAGCAGTACTTC
- TRBJ1-5 TRBV5-6 - CASSFFARRYSNQPQHF TGTGCCAGCAGCTTCTTCGCGCGGCGGTATAGCAATCAGCCCCAGCATTTT
TRBD2 TRBJ2-3 TRBV11-1 - CASSLAASGGGDTQYF TGTGCCAGCAGCTTAGCGGCTAGCGGGGGGGGAGATACGCAGTATTTT
- TRBJ1-5 TRBV30 - CAWGLGVVGQPQHF TGTGCCTGGGGCTTAGGGGTAGTGGGTCAGCCCCAGCATTTT
- TRBJ1-3 TRBV2 - CASKGGSSGNTIYF TGTGCCAGCAAAGGGGGGAGCTCTGGAAACACCATATATTTT
TRBD1 TRBJ1-2 TRBV14 - CASSQAGTGTYGYTF TGTGCCAGCAGCCAGGCCGGGACAGGGACTTACGGCTACACCTTC
TRBD2 TRBJ2-5 TRBV7-3 - CASSFAGGPQETQYF TGTGCCAGCAGCTTCGCGGGAGGGCCCCAAGAGACCCAGTACTTC
- TRBJ2-2 TRBV9 - CASSVDPMNTGELFF TGTGCCAGCAGCGTAGATCCGATGAACACCGGGGAGCTGTTTTTT
- TRBJ2-5 TRBV28 - CASSPPRATKETQYF TGTGCCAGCAGTCCCCCGAGAGCTACCAAAGAGACCCAGTACTTC
TRBD1 TRBJ2-7 TRBV6-5 - CASTKDRGSYEQYF TGTGCCAGCACTAAGGACAGGGGTTCCTACGAGCAGTACTTC
- TRBJ1-1 TRBV5-1 - CASSLAPDDLNTEAFF TGCGCCAGCAGCTTGGCACCTGACGACCTGAACACTGAAGCTTTCTTT
TRBD1 TRBJ2-7 TRBV28 - CASSLKGAVYEQYF TGTGCCAGCAGTTTAAAGGGGGCGGTCTACGAGCAGTACTTC
- TRBJ1-3 TRBV7-2 once CASSTRQPSFSGNTIYF TGTGCCAGCAGCACACGACAGCCCTCCTTCTCTGGAAACACCATATATTTT
- TRBJ2-1 TRBV2 - CASSDRSGSYNEQFF TGTGCCAGCAGTGATAGGAGCGGCTCCTACAATGAGCAGTTCTTC
- TRBJ1-2 TRBV7-9 - CASSLAGTGYGYTF TGTGCCAGCAGCTTAGCGGGAACTGGCTATGGCTACACCTTC
- TRBJ2-7 TRBV5-1 - CASSLLGGGEGEQYF TGCGCCAGCAGCTTGTTAGGGGGCGGGGAGGGCGAGCAGTACTTC
- TRBJ1-5 TRBV2 - CASSQTEDSNQPQHF TGTGCCAGCAGCCAGACAGAGGATAGCAATCAGCCCCAGCATTTT
TRBD2 TRBJ2-5 TRBV25-1 - CASSRVLREGLGETQYF TGTGCCAGCAGTAGGGTCTTGCGGGAGGGCTTAGGGGAGACCCAGTACTTC
- TRBJ1-1 TRBV9 - CASSVGKNTEAFF TGTGCCAGCAGCGTAGGAAAGAACACTGAAGCTTTCTTT
- TRBJ1-4 TRBV23-1 - CASSQLLGRMATNEKLFF TGCGCCAGCAGTCAATTGCTTGGCAGGATGGCAACTAATGAAAAACTGTTTTTT
- TRBJ1-4 TRBV30 - CAWSGGFEKLFF TGTGCCTGGAGCGGGGGATTTGAAAAACTGTTTTTT
- TRBJ1-3 TRBV7-2 - CASSFGGISGNTIYF TGTGCCAGCAGCTTTGGCGGGATCTCTGGAAACACCATATATTTT
- TRBJ1-4 TRBV19 - CASSRGGSRGPGSTNEKLFF TGTGCCAGTAGTCGTGGGGGCAGTCGGGGACCCGGCTCAACTAATGAAAAACTGTTTTTT
- TRBJ1-2 TRBV9 - CASTKPGFPYTF TGTGCCAGCACCAAACCGGGTTTTCCCTACACCTTC
- TRBJ1-2 TRBV4-1 - CASSQIVGGYTF TGCGCCAGCAGCCAAATCGTGGGGGGCTACACCTTC
TRBD2 TRBJ2-1 TRBV13 - CASKPLAGGVNEQFF TGTGCCAGCAAACCCCTAGCGGGAGGAGTCAATGAGCAGTTCTTC
TRBD1 TRBJ1-5 TRBV9 - CASSVEGQSNQPQHF TGTGCCAGCAGCGTAGAGGGACAGAGTAATCAGCCCCAGCATTTT
TRBD2 TRBJ2-3 TRBV7-9 few CASSSKTSGRADTQYF TGTGCCAGCAGCTCCAAGACTAGCGGGAGGGCGGATACGCAGTATTTT
- TRBJ2-3 TRBV7-9 once CASSSTRVADTQYF TGTGCCAGCAGTTCCACCAGGGTTGCAGATACGCAGTATTTT
- TRBJ1-3 TRBV6-5 - CASSRDIGGNTIYF TGTGCCAGCAGTAGAGACATAGGTGGAAACACCATATATTTT
- TRBJ2-3 TRBV15 - CATSPGLVDTQYF TGTGCCACCAGCCCAGGGCTGGTAGATACGCAGTATTTT